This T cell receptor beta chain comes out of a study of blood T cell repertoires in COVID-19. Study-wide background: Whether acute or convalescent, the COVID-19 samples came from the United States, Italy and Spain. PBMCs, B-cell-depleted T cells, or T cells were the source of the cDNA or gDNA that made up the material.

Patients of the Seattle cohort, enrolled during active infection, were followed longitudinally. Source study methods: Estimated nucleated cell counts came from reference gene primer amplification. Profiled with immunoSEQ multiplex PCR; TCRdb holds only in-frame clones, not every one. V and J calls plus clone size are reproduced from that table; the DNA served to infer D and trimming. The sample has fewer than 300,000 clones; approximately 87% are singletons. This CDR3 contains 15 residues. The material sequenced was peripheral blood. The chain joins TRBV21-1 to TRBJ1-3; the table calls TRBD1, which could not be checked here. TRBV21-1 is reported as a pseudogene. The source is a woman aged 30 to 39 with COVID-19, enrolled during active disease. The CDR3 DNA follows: TGTGCCAGCAGCCCAGGGGGCTTAACTGGAAACACCATATATTTT. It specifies CASSPGGLTGNTIYF.